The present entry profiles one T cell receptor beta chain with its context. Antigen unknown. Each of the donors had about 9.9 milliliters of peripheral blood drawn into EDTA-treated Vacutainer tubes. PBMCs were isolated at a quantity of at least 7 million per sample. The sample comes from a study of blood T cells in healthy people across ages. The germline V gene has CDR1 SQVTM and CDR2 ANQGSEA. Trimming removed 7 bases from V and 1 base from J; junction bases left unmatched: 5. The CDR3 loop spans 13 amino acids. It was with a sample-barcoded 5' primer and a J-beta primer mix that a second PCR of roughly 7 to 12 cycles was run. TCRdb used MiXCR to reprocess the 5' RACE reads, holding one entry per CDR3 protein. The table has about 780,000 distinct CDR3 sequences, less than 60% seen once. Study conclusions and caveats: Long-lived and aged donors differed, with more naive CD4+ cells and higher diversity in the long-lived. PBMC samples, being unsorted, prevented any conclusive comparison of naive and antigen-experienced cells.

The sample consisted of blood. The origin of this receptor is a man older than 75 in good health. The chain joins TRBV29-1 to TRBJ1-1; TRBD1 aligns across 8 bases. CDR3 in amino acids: CSAGQGGNTEAFF. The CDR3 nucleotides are TGCAGCGCAGGACAGGGCGGGAACACTGAAGCTTTCTTT. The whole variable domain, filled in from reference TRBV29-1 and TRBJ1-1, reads SAVISQKPSRDICQRGTSLTIQCQVDSQVTMMFWYRQQPGQSLTLIATANQGSEATYESGFVIDKFPISRPNLTFSTLTVSNMSPEDSSIYLCSAGQGGNTEAFFGQGTRLTVV.